The rows below give T cell receptor beta chains drawn from one sample of a study of graft-versus-host responses after intestinal transplantation. Using immunoSEQ multiplex PCR, the repertoire was profiled, and TCRdb retains in-frame clones only, with some absent. The table shows some 86,000 clones, with 88% occurring only once. What these receptors recognize is not known. The sample was unstimulated CD4+ T cells sorted from spleen or lymph node cells, taken before transplant. The receptors here all came from a human donor who was the organ donor for an intestinal transplant. CDR3s include the opening cysteine and the closing phenylalanine or tryptophan. The D gene is left open where the match is weak. Size values are once, few and many counts, or a class for expanded clones, and some rows have none.

J	size	V	D	DNA	CDR3
TRBJ1-2	-	TRBV19	-	TGTGCCACCAGCGGGGGAGGGTACTATGGCTACACCTTC	CATSGGGYYGYTF
TRBJ2-6	once	TRBV6-1	TRBD2	TGTGCCAGCAGTGAAGCGCGGGGGAGGGCTGGGGCCAACGTCCTGACTTTC	CASSEARGRAGANVLTF
TRBJ1-1	-	TRBV7-8	-	TGTGCCAGCAGCATTCGACAGAGCCAAGCTTTCTTT	CASSIRQSQAFF
TRBJ2-7	-	TRBV4-3	-	TGCGCCAGCAGCCAAGATAGTACAAACAGTGTCTACGAGCAGTACTTC	CASSQDSTNSVYEQYF
TRBJ1-2	-	TRBV18	-	TGTGCCAGCTCACCCAAACCCCCGGGGGTAGATGGCTACACCTTC	CASSPKPPGVDGYTF
TRBJ1-4	-	TRBV9	-	TGTGCCAGCAGCCGGAGTCCGGCCGAAGCGCGCGAAAAACTGTTTTTT	CASSRSPAEAREKLFF
TRBJ2-2	-	TRBV11-3	TRBD2	TGTGCCAGCAGCTCCGGTCGCGGGAGTTACACCGGGGAGCTGTTTTTT	CASSSGRGSYTGELFF
TRBJ1-2	-	TRBV27	-	TGTGCCAGCAGTCGGACAGCCCTTTATGGCTACACCTTC	CASSRTALYGYTF
TRBJ2-1	-	TRBV4-3	TRBD2	TGCGCCAGCAGCAGGATCCTGGTACTAGCGGACCGGGGTGAGCAGTTCTTC	CASSRILVLADRGEQFF
TRBJ1-3	few	TRBV6-5	-	TGTGCCAGCAGTTACAAGGGGGTTTCGGGAAACACCATATATTTT	CASSYKGVSGNTIYF
TRBJ2-1	-	TRBV6-7	-	TGTGCCAGCAGTTATTGGAGGACCTCCTACACCTACAATGAGCAGTTCTTC	CASSYWRTSYTYNEQFF
TRBJ2-1	-	TRBV4-2	-	TGTGCCAGCAGCCTGAGTCGACGGGGAAGCTCCTACAATGAGCAGTTCTTC	CASSLSRRGSSYNEQFF
TRBJ2-1	-	TRBV7-8	-	TGTGCCAGCAGCGTAAACAATGAGCAGTTCTTC	CASSVNNEQFF
TRBJ1-2	-	TRBV7-2	-	TGTGCCAGCAGCTTCATTGGTGACGGGAACTATGGCTACACCTTC	CASSFIGDGNYGYTF
TRBJ2-3	-	TRBV29-1	-	TGCAGCGACGGGACTTCTAGCACAGATACGCAGTATTTT	CSDGTSSTDTQYF
TRBJ2-7	-	TRBV27	-	TGTGCCAGCAGTGCCGGCAGGGCCTACGAGCAGTACTTC	CASSAGRAYEQYF
TRBJ1-3	-	TRBV6-5	-	TGTGCCAGCAGTTACTCGGGAGAAGGAAACACCATATATTTT	CASSYSGEGNTIYF
TRBJ2-1	-	TRBV20-1	-	TGCAGTGCTAGTTGGCGGGTTGAGCAGTTCTTC	CSASWRVEQFF
TRBJ1-2	-	TRBV23-1	-	TGCGCCAGCAGTCAATCCTTAAGGGGTGGCTACACCTTC	CASSQSLRGGYTF
TRBJ2-7	-	TRBV29-1	TRBD1	TGCAGCGTTACCCGACAGGGCGGATACAAGCAGTACTTC	CSVTRQGGYKQYF
TRBJ1-1	-	TRBV29-1	TRBD1	TGCAGCGTGGGGACAGGGGAGTATGGCATGAACACTGAAGCTTTCTTT	CSVGTGEYGMNTEAFF
TRBJ1-6	-	TRBV7-2	TRBD1	TGTGCCAGCAGCTTAGCGATCAGGGGGTTTAATTCACCCCTCCACTTT	CASSLAIRGFNSPLHF
TRBJ2-3	once	TRBV7-2	TRBD2	TGTGCCAGCAGCTTACTAGCGGGGGGGCCGGATACGCAGTATTTT	CASSLLAGGPDTQYF
TRBJ2-1	-	TRBV7-2	TRBD1	TGTGCCAGCAGCTCTCCGGGACAGTTCTACAATGAGCAGTTCTTC	CASSSPGQFYNEQFF
TRBJ2-5	-	TRBV18	-	TGTGCCAGCTCCCCCGGGGAGACCCAGTACTTC	CASSPGETQYF
TRBJ2-3	-	TRBV4-3	TRBD2	TGCGCCAGCAGCCTCGAATCGGGGGGATTAGCAGATACGCAGTATTTT	CASSLESGGLADTQYF
TRBJ2-5	-	TRBV4-1	-	TGCGCCAGCAGCCAAGGCCTACCGTACCAAGAGACCCAGTACTTC	CASSQGLPYQETQYF
TRBJ1-1	once	TRBV9	-	TGTGCCAGCAGCGCGTCAGGGGAGATCATGAACACTGAAGCTTTCTTT	CASSASGEIMNTEAFF
TRBJ2-7	-	TRBV6-1	-	TGTGCCAGCAGTGAAAGGCGGGGCGCCTACGAGCAGTACTTC	CASSERRGAYEQYF
TRBJ2-3	-	TRBV25-1	TRBD2	TGTGCTAGCAGTGGGACTAGCGGGAGGGGTAGCACAGATACGCAGTATTTT	CASSGTSGRGSTDTQYF
TRBJ2-7	-	TRBV6-1	TRBD1	TGTGCCAGCAGGAGGACAGGGGACACCTACGAGCAGTACTTC	CASRRTGDTYEQYF
TRBJ2-1	-	TRBV5-1	-	TGCGCCACCGGGACTGGGAACAATGAGCAGTTCTTC	CATGTGNNEQFF
TRBJ2-7	-	TRBV9	TRBD1	TGTGCCAGCAGCCTAGATCTTGGGACAGGGGCCTACGAGCAGTACTTC	CASSLDLGTGAYEQYF
TRBJ2-7	-	TRBV13	TRBD2	TGTGCCAGCAGCTTAGGCAGTTTGAGGGGACTAGCACTTGGGCAGTACTTC	CASSLGSLRGLALGQYF
TRBJ1-2	-	TRBV9	TRBD1	TGTGCCAGCTCACCCCGGGACAGGGGTCGCAATGGCTACACCTTC	CASSPRDRGRNGYTF
TRBJ1-1	-	TRBV5-4	-	TGTGCCAGCAGCTTGGACGGAGACACTGAAGCTTTCTTT	CASSLDGDTEAFF
TRBJ2-7	-	TRBV7-8	TRBD2	TGTGCCAGCAGCTTAATCTCGTACAGGGGGAGACTAGCGGGAGGAAACGAGCAGTACTTC	CASSLISYRGRLAGGNEQYF
TRBJ2-5	-	TRBV5-1	TRBD2	TGCGCCAGCAGCCCAGGACTAGCGGAAGAGACCCAGTACTTC	CASSPGLAEETQYF
TRBJ2-3	-	TRBV5-1	-	TGCGCCAGCAGGGACTCTCCCGAGGCAGATACGCAGTATTTT	CASRDSPEADTQYF
TRBJ1-2	-	TRBV7-9	-	TGTGCCAGCAGCTTACTACAGGGTGTCTATGGCTACACCTTC	CASSLLQGVYGYTF
TRBJ2-6	once	TRBV7-3	-	TGTGCCAGCAGCCTCACCGGCTCTGGGGCCAACGTCCTGACTTTC	CASSLTGSGANVLTF